This is a list of T cell receptor beta chains from one sample in a study of blood T cell repertoires in COVID-19. Libraries were prepared by immunoSEQ multiplex PCR; TCRdb keeps only in-frame clonotypes and omits some of them. The table includes 500,000 or so clones, around 90% detected once. Specimen: PBMCs or T cells enriched from blood (not recorded which). These receptors were collected from a young woman who had recovered from COVID-19. Each CDR3 is given without its conserved first and last residue. The order of the fields is V gene, CDR3 length, CDR3 protein.

V gene: TRBV5-1
CDR3 length: 13
CDR3 protein: ASSDGTSRESEQY

V gene: TRBV4-1
CDR3 length: 14
CDR3 protein: ASSHPDSSSGNTIY

V gene: TRBV7-9
CDR3 length: 11
CDR3 protein: ASRNLLYNEQF

V gene: TRBV10-1
CDR3 length: 14
CDR3 protein: ASIVSGGNGNGELF

V gene: TRBV30
CDR3 length: 11
CDR3 protein: AWSETGQYEQY

V gene: TRBV30
CDR3 length: 14
CDR3 protein: AWSQTVVSYNSPLH

V gene: TRBV19
CDR3 length: 13
CDR3 protein: ASSQGFATNEKLF

V gene: TRBV5-4
CDR3 length: 13
CDR3 protein: ASSLKLGGQETQY

V gene: TRBV5-6
CDR3 length: 14
CDR3 protein: ASSSLTSNSGNTIY

V gene: TRBV12-3/TRBV12-4
CDR3 length: 11
CDR3 protein: ASSFSSRQPQH

V gene: TRBV28
CDR3 length: 14
CDR3 protein: ASSFALAGGSDTQY

V gene: TRBV5-1
CDR3 length: 11
CDR3 protein: ASSRDRASKLF

V gene: TRBV11-2
CDR3 length: 12
CDR3 protein: ASSLARGSNEQF

V gene: TRBV6-1
CDR3 length: 13
CDR3 protein: ASSERDSGYNEQF